Each of the 9 T cell receptor beta chains below was sequenced from the same sample in a study of glioma-infiltrating T cells. TCR alpha and beta CDR3 regions were amplified from RNA using iRepertoire nested multiplex PCR. TCRdb redid the calling of the multiplex PCR reads with MiXCR, one entry per CDR3 protein. The sample holds approximately 400,000 distinct CDR3 sequences, around 45% seen once. The specimen sequenced was glioma tissue, nonneoplastic brain tissue, or PBMCs (not recorded which). The receptor source for this set is a human donor with low-grade glioma or glioblastoma, undergoing nonglioma brain surgery, or in good health (not recorded which).

To note about this clonotype: A single base separates this from a much larger clone, so it may be a read error. The chain carries TRBV20-1 and TRBJ2-1; 8 nucleotides line up with TRBD1. There are 20 residues in the CDR3. In germline, CDR1 is DFQATT, CDR2 SNEGSKA (reference sequence). J was trimmed by 2 bases and V by 2 bases; bases with no gene match: 20. The CDR3 loop reads CSARQEPDRVGKGPYNEQFF. DNA for the CDR3: TGCAGTGCTAGACAGGAACCGGACAGGGTGGGAAAAGGGCCCTACAATGAGCAGTTCTTC.

The chain combines TRBV5-4 with TRBJ2-3; D ambiguous. Germline CDR1 is SGHNT and CDR2 is YYREEE (reference sequence). The CDR3 is made up of 13 amino acids. V was trimmed by 6 bases and J by 4 bases, leaving 12 bases between them. In DNA form, the CDR3 reads TGTGCCAGCACCACCTCACGGGCAGATACGCAGTATTTT. This translates into CASTTSRADTQYF. Supplemented by reference TRBV5-4 and TRBJ2-3, the full variable domain reads ETGVTQSPTHLIKTRGQQVTLRCSSQSGHNTVSWYQQALGQGPQFIFQYYREEENGRGNFPPRFSGLQFPNYSSELNVNALELDDSALYLCASTTSRADTQYFGPGTRLTVL.

This chain joins TRBV28 and TRBJ2-7; 8 bases are shared with TRBD1. The tail of the sequence fits TRBJ2-1 better, so the J call may be wrong. The CDR3 length is 14 residues. Germline V lookup: CDR1 MDHEN, CDR2 SYDVKM. CDR3 loop: CASNLGTGPYEQFF. DNA for the CDR3: TGTGCCAGCAACCTCGGGACAGGACCCTACGAGCAGTTCTTC.

This clonotype was seen many times. The CDR3, as DNA: TGTGCCACCAGCAGAGATTCGACTTTTAAAGAGACCCAGTACTTC. Amino acid sequence: CATSRDSTFKETQYF. The V call is TRBV15, the J call TRBJ2-5; no clear D gene. V lost 0 bases, J lost 3 bases, and 11 bases lay in between. CDR1 LNHNV and CDR2 YYDKDF come from the germline V gene (reference sequence). This CDR3 is 15 amino acids long.

The chain combines TRBV11-2 with TRBJ2-3, with D perhaps TRBD1 or TRBD2 (5 bases each). CDR1 is SGHAT, CDR2 FQNNGV, per germline. This CDR3 spans 17 amino acids. V was shortened by 1 base and J by 5 bases, with 19 bases between the two germline ends. CDR3 coding DNA: TGTGCCAGCAGCTTAGTCGCTGGGGGTCCTTGGGAAGATACGCAGTATTTT. Its translation is CASSLVAGGPWEDTQYF.

This clonotype was observed a few times. The chain joins TRBV7-9 to TRBJ1-2, with a possible D match to TRBD1 (5 bases). Deletions cut 3 bases from V and 2 bases from J, with 13 bases between. In germline, CDR1 is SEHNR, CDR2 FQNEAQ (reference sequence). CDR3 length equals 15 residues. CDR3 protein: CASSFYQAGNYGYTF. The CDR3 nucleotides read TGTGCCAGCAGCTTTTATCAAGCAGGGAACTATGGCTACACCTTC.

Points on this clonotype: It may be a read error: a sequence one base away is much more abundant. The chain couples TRBV6-1 to TRBJ2-7; no clear D gene. Trimming cost V 6 bases and J 2 bases, with 14 bases left between them. The CDR3 contains 14 residues. Germline V CDR1 and CDR2: MNHNS, SASEGT. The CDR3 region has the DNA TGTGCCAGCAGATCCACAAAGGGTCCCTACGAGCAGTACTTC. As protein: CASRSTKGPYEQYF.

This clonotype has only a few counts. One end of the junction varies from germline; a read error may be responsible. The chain carries TRBV6-2 or TRBV6-3 and TRBJ2-7; 14 bases align to TRBD2. CDR1 MNHEY and CDR2 SVGEGT come from the germline V gene. The CDR3 runs to 19 residues. DNA for the CDR3: TGTGCCAGCAGCTACTCAACCGGGACTAGCGGGAGTAGGTTCTACGAGCAGTACTTC. Protein product: CASSYSTGTSGSRFYEQYF.

The genes are TRBV20-1 and TRBJ1-2, with 8 bases that match TRBD1. This CDR3 is built from 13 residues. Unmatched junction bases numbered 3, after V lost 2 bases and J lost 4 bases. The germline V gene has CDR1 DFQATT and CDR2 SNEGSKA (reference sequence). The CDR3, as DNA: TGCAGTGCTAGAACGGACAGGGTCTATGGCTACACCTTC. Protein sequence: CSARTDRVYGYTF.